This TCR beta chain was captured in a study of metastatic and nonmetastatic thyroid tumors. On the study more broadly: Across blood and tumor or nodule tissue, repertoires from malignant and benign thyroid patients were compared with one another.

Findings and caveats of the study: As reported, TCR beta diversity in blood and tumor was significantly higher in malignant thyroid tumors than in benign nodules.

TCRdb re-called clones from the PCR reads using MiXCR. The table lists approximately 9,500 clones, around 33% of them singletons, with 4.8% in the top ten. Turning to this clone: Antigen: not known.

Per the germline V gene, CDR1 is MNHEY and CDR2 is SVGAGI. Trimming took off 2 bases at V and 0 bases at J, with 7 bases between the two ends. CDR3 length equals 14 residues. No treatment had been given to any patient before thyroid surgery. This sequence originates from a female donor with papillary thyroid cancer or a benign thyroid nodule (not recorded which). Some clones in this sample may be carry-over from other donors' samples. The genes are TRBV6-5 and TRBJ1-1, with D hard to call. Sequenced sample: tumor tissue. The CDR3 loop is CASSYPELNTEAFF. The CDR3 DNA reads TGTGCCAGCAGTTACCCAGAATTGAACACTGAAGCTTTCTTT.